These 8 T cell receptor beta chains came from one sample sequenced in a study of cytomegalovirus exposure and HLA in healthy donors. PCR employed 60 Vbeta and 13 Jbeta primers. Clones were sequenced by immunoSEQ multiplex PCR, and TCRdb holds only the in-frame ones, with some missing. The repertoire includes approximately 220,000 clones, approximately 80% of them detected once, and 1.1% to 1.5% sits in the top ten. The sample was PBMCs. Receptors originate from a girl under 18 in good health and CMV-seronegative.

J is TRBJ1-2 and V is TRBV28; 7 bases line up with TRBD1. V lost 1 base, J lost 7 bases, and 15 bases stayed unmatched. The germline V gene encodes CDR1 MDHEN and CDR2 SYDVKM. This CDR3 region has 17 residues. Here the CDR3 DNA reads TGTGCCAGCAGTTTATATCTGGGACAGTTTAAATCGGGTGGCTACACCTTC. Protein sequence: CASSLYLGQFKSGGYTF.

The chain has TRBV4-2 and TRBJ1-2, with D unclear. Germline CDR1 is LGHNA and CDR2 is YNFKEQ. Trimming pared 4 bases from V and 4 bases from J, leaving 16 bases between. This CDR3 spans 15 amino acids. The chain's CDR3 is CASSPPNRESYGYTF. CDR3 nucleotides: TGTGCCAGCAGCCCCCCGAATAGGGAGTCCTATGGCTACACCTTC.

V usage is TRBV9 and J usage is TRBJ1-3; a weak D match, TRBD1 (6 bases). Trimming removed 4 bases at V and 12 bases at J, with 20 bases between. This CDR3 has 14 residues. CDR1 is SGDLS, CDR2 YYNGEE, per germline. The CDR3 is CASSLRGASGVIYF. The CDR3 DNA follows: TGTGCCAGCAGCCTCCGGGGGGCCAGCGGTGTCATATATTTT.

The chain recombines TRBV13 with TRBJ1-2; D is uncertain. The CDR3 has 13 residues. CDR1 and CDR2 (germline): PRHDT, FYEKMQ (reference sequence). V shed 0 bases and J shed 4 bases, with 6 bases lying between them. In DNA, the CDR3 is TGTGCCAGCAGCTTAGGACATATCTATGGCTACACCTTC. Amino acid sequence: CASSLGHIYGYTF.

V gene TRBV7-2 combines with J gene TRBJ1-3, with no clear D. V lost 8 bases and J 1 base, leaving 9 bases between the germline ends. CDR1 is SGHTA and CDR2 is FQGNSA in the germline V gene. CDR3 length equals 13 residues. In DNA, the CDR3 is TGTGCCAGCCGGACTGGTTCTGGAAACACCATATATTTT. Its translation: CASRTGSGNTIYF.

In the case of this clone: The same CDR3 is also encoded by other DNA sequences in this sample. The chain links TRBV15 to TRBJ2-7; tentatively, D is TRBD2 (6 bases). The germline V gene has CDR1 LNHNV and CDR2 YYDKDF (reference sequence). The ends were cut back, 0 bases at V and 0 bases at J, with 6 bases in the middle. The CDR3 spans 14 residues. As DNA, the CDR3 is TGTGCCACCAGCAGAGAGGGGGGCTCCTACGAGCAGTACTTC. Its protein is CATSREGGSYEQYF. Complete variable domain (other parts from reference TRBV15 and TRBJ2-7): DAMVIQNPRYQVTQFGKPVTLSCSQTLNHNVMYWYQQKSSQAPKLLFHYYDKDFNNEADTPDNFQSRRPNTSFCFLDIRSPGLGDTAMYLCATSREGGSYEQYFGPGTRLTVT.

This clone was recorded once. The chain links TRBV11-2 to TRBJ2-3; D is perhaps TRBD2 (9 bases). This CDR3 contains 17 residues. The germline gives CDR1 SGHAT, CDR2 FQNNGV. Trimming took off 5 bases at V and 2 bases at J, with 20 bases between the two ends. CDR3 residues: CASSPGGSGGYTDTQYF. In nucleotides, the CDR3 is TGTGCCAGCAGCCCAGGGGGCAGCGGGGGGTACACAGATACGCAGTATTTT.

The chain has TRBV7-9 and TRBJ2-3; tentative D call: TRBD2 (7 bases). The germline V gene encodes CDR1 SEHNR and CDR2 FQNEAQ (reference sequence). The V end was cut by 10 bases, the J end by 3 bases, with 20 bases between. This CDR3 has 15 residues. The CDR3 region has the DNA TGTGCCACCATTAAAGGGGGGGCGAGAACAGATACGCAGTATTTT. It codes for CATIKGGARTDTQYF. The complete variable domain, with remaining parts taken from reference TRBV7-9 and TRBJ2-3, reads DTGVSQNPRHKITKRGQNVTFRCDPISEHNRLYWYRQTLGQGPEFLTYFQNEAQLEKSRLLSDRFSAERPKGSFSTLEIQRTEQGDSAMYLCATIKGGARTDTQYFGPGTRLTVL.